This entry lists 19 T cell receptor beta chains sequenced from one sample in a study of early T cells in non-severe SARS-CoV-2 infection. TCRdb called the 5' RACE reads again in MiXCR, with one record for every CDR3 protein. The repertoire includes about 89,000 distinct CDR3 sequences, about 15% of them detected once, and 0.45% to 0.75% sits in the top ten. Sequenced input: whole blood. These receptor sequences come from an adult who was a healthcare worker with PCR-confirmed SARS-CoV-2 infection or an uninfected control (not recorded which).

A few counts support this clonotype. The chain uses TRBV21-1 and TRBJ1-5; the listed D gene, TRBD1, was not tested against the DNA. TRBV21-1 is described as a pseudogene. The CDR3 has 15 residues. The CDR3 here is CASAGDRGSVQPQHF. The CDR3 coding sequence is TGTGCCAGCGCCGGGGACAGGGGGTCGGTACAGCCCCAGCATTTT.

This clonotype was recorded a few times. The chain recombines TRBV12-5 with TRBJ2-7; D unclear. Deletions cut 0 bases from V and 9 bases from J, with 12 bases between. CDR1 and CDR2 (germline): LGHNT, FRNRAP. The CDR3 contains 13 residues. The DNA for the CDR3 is TGTGCTAGTGGTTTGGTACCAGTATCAGCGCAGTACGTC. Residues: CASGLVPVSAQYV.

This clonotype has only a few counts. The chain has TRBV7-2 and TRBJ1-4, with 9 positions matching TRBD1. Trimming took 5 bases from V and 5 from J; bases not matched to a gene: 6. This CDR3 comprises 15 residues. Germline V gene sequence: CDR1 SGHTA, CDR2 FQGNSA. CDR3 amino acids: CASSGHRGRNEKLFF. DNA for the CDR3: TGTGCCAGCAGCGGACACAGGGGGCGGAATGAAAAACTGTTTTTT.

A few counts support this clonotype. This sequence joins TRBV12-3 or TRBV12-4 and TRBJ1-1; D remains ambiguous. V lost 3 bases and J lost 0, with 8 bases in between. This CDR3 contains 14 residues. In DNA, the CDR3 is TGTGCCAGCAGTTTGCCAGACCTGAACACTGAAGCTTTCTTT. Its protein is CASSLPDLNTEAFF.

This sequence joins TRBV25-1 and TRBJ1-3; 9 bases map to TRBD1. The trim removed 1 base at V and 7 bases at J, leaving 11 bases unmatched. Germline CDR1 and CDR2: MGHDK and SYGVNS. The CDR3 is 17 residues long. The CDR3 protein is CASSESITTGGRNTIYF. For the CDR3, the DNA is TGTGCCAGCAGTGAATCCATTACGACAGGGGGAAGGAACACCATATATTTT.

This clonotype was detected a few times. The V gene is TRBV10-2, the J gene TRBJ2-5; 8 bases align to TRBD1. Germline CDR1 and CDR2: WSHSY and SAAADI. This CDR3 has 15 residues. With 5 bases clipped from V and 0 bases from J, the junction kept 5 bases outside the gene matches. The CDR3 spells CASSRRTGNQETQYF. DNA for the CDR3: TGCGCCAGCAGTCGACGGACAGGGAACCAAGAGACCCAGTACTTC.

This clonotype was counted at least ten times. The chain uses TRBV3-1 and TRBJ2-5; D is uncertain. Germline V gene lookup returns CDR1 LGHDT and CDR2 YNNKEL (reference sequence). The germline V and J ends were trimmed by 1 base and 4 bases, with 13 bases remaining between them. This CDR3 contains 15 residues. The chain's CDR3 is CASSQGRLQGETQYF. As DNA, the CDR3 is TGTGCCAGCAGCCAAGGACGGCTCCAAGGAGAGACCCAGTACTTC.

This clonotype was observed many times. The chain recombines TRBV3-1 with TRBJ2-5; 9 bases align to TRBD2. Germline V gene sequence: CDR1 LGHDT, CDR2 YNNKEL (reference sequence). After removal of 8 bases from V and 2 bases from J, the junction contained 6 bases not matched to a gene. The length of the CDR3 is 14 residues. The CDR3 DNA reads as TGTGCCAGCTGCTGCGGGGGGGTTCAAGAGACCCAGTACTTC. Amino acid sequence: CASCCGGVQETQYF.

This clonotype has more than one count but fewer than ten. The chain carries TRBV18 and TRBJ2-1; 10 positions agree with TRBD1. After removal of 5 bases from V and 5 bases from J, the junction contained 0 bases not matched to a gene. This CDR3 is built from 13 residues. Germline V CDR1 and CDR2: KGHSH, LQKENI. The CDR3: CASSGTGDNEQFF. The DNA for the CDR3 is TGTGCCAGCTCAGGGACAGGGGACAATGAGCAGTTCTTC.

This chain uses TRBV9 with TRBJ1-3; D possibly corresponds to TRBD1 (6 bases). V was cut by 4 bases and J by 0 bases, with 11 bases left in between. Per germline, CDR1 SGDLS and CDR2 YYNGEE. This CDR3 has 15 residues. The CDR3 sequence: CASSPRGFSGNTIYF. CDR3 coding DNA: TGTGCCAGCAGCCCCAGGGGATTCTCTGGAAACACCATATATTTT. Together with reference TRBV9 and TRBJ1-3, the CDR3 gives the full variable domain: DSGVTQTPKHLITATGQRVTLRCSPRSGDLSVYWYQQSLDQGLQFLIQYYNGEERAKGNILERFSAQQFPDLHSELNLSSLELGDSALYFCASSPRGFSGNTIYFGEGSWLTVV.

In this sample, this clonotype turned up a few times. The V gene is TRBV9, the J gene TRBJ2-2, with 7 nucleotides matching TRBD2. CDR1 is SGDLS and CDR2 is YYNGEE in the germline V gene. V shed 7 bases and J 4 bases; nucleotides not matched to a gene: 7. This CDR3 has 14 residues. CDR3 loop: CASGRPGGTGELFF. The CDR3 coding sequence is TGTGCCAGCGGGCGACCGGGGGGCACCGGGGAGCTGTTTTTT.

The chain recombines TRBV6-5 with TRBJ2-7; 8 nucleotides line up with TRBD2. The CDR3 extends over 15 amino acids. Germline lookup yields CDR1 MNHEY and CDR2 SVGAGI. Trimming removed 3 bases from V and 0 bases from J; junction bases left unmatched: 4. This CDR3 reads CASSYKRGSSYEQYV. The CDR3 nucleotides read TGTGCCAGCAGTTATAAGCGGGGGAGCTCCTACGAGCAGTACGTC.

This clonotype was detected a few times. As DNA, the CDR3 is TGCAGCGTCCCCAGGGAAGGAAACTATGGCTACACCTTC. This codes for CSVPREGNYGYTF. The chain is built from TRBV29-1 and TRBJ1-2; TRBD1 might be the D (5 bases). Trimming took 6 bases from V and 2 from J, leaving 13 bases between them. There are 13 residues in the CDR3. Germline assignment: CDR1 SQVTM and CDR2 ANQGSEA.

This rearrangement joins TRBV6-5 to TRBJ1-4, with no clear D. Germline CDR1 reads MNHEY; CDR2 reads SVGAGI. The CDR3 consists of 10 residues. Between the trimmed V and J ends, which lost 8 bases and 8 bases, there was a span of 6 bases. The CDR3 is CASGGEKLFF. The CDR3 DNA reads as TGTGCCAGCGGAGGAGAAAAACTGTTTTTT.

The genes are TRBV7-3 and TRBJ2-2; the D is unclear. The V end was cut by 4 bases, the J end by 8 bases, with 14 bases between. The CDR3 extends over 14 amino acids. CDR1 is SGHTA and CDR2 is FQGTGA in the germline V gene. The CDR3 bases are TGTGCCAGCAGCTCTCGCGCCCTGATAGGGGAGCTGTTTTTT. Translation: CASSSRALIGELFF. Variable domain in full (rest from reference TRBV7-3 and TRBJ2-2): GAGVSQTPSNKVTEKGKYVELRCDPISGHTALYWYRQSLGQGPEFLIYFQGTGAADDSGLPNDRFFAVRPEGSVSTLKIQRTERGDSAVYLCASSSRALIGELFFGEGSRLTVL.

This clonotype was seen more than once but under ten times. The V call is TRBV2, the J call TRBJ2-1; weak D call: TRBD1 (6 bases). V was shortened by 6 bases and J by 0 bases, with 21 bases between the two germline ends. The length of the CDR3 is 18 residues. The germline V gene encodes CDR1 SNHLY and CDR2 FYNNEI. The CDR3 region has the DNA TGTGCCAGCAGCTTACGGGCTAGGGACATGGCCTCCTACAATGAGCAGTTCTTC. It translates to CASSLRARDMASYNEQFF.

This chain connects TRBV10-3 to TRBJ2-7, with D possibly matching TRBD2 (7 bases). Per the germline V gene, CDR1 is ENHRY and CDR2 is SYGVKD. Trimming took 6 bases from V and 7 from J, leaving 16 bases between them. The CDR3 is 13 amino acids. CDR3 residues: CAIRGASGGEQYV. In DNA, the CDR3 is TGTGCCATCAGGGGGGCCTCGGGAGGAGAGCAGTACGTC.

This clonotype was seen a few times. The CDR3 coding sequence is TGTGCCAGCAGCCCCCTGGATGGGCAGGGGGTTAATTCACCCCTCCACTTT. Translation gives CASSPLDGQGVNSPLHF. This rearrangement joins TRBV11-2 to TRBJ1-6, with 7 bases aligning to TRBD1. From germline, CDR1 is SGHAT and CDR2 FQNNGV. The ends lost 5 bases at V and 6 bases at J; junction bases unmatched: 13. This CDR3 spans 17 amino acids.

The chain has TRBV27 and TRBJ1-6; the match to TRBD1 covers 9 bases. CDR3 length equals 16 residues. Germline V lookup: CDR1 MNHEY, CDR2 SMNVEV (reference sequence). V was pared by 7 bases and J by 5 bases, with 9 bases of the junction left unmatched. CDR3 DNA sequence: TGTGCCAGCAAAGAACAGGGGGCTTTGCATAATTCACCCCTCCACTTT. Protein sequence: CASKEQGALHNSPLHF.